This TCR beta chain was recovered during a study of Graves' ophthalmopathy and Graves' hyperthyroidism. CDR1 is MGHDK and CDR2 is SYGVNS in the germline V gene. The CDR3 is made up of 15 amino acids. V shed 4 bases and J 2 bases; nucleotides not matched to a gene: 7. As diagnostic evidence, clinical symptoms, serum thyroxine, TRAb, thyroid ultrasound and orbital computed tomography were relied upon. Amplification of TCR beta CDR3 regions used RNA transcripts. The first-round RT-PCR employed HTBI primers together with the Qiagen OneStep RT-PCR kit. A multiplex PCR was then performed as the second round. One entry per CDR3 protein results from TCRdb running MiXCR on the multiplex PCR reads. The sample consists of some 350,000 distinct CDR3 sequences, 15% to 20% of them appearing once.

This TCR came from an adult woman with stable Graves' hyperthyroidism. Sequencing was carried out using peripheral blood. The chain links TRBV25-1 to TRBJ2-7; TRBD1 matches 8 bases. The CDR3 loop reads CASSGRDRWPYEQYF. CDR3 in DNA: TGTGCCAGCAGTGGACGGGACAGGTGGCCCTACGAGCAGTACTTC.